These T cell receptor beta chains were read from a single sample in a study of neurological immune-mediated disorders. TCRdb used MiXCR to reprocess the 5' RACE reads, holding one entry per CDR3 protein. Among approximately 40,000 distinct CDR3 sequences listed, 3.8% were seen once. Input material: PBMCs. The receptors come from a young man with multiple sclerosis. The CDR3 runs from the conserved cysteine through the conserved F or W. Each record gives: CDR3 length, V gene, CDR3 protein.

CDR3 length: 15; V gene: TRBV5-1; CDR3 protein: CASSLRGVPTDTQYF
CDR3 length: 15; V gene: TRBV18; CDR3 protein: CASSPRSTGLNEQFF
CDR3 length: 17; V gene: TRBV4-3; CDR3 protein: CASSQDPGLAGAGEQFF
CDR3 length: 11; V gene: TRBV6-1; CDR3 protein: CATTEVTEAFF
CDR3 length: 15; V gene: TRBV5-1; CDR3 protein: CASSPTWGPYNEQFF
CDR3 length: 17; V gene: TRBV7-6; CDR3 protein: CASSLGLRQGAEETQYF
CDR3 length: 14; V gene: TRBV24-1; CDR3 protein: CATSGRQGYNEQFF
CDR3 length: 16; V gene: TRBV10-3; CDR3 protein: CAISESRKGATDTQYF
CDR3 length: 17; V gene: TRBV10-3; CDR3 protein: CAISESGVFGSKNIQYF
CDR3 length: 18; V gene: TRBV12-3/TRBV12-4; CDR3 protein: CASSLATTSGGERETQYF
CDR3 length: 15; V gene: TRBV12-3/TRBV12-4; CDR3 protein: CASSPGTGGTAEAFF
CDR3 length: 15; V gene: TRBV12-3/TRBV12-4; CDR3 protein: CASSIRRLANYGYTF
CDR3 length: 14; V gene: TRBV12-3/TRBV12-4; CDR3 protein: CASSTGSLNEKLFF
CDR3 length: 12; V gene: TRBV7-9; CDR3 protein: CASSPGDYEQYF
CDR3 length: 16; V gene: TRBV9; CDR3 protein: CASSSDRTAGRTEAFF
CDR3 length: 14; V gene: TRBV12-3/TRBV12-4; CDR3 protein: CASRPTSGNYGYTF
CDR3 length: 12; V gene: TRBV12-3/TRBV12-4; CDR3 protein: CASSLAPGEQFF
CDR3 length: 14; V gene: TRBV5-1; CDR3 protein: CASSDGGTGETQYF
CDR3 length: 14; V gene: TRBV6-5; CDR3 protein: CASSWDRGNYGYTF